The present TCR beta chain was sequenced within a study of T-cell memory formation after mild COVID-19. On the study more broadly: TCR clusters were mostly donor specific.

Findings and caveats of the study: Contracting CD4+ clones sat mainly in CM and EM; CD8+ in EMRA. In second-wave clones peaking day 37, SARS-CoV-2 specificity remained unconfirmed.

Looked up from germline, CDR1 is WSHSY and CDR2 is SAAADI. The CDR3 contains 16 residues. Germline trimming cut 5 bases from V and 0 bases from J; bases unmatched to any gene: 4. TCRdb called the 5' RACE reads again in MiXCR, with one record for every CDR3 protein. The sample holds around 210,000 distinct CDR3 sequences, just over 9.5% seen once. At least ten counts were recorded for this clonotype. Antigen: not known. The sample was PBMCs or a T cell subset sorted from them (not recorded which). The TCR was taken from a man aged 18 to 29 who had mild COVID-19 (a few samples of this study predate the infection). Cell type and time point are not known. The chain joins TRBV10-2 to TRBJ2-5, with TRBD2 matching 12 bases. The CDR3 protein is CASSTGTSGYQETQYF. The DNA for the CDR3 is TGCGCCAGCAGTACCGGGACTAGCGGGTACCAAGAGACCCAGTACTTC.